These T cell receptor beta chains were read from a single sample in a study of T cells in localized non-small cell lung cancer. The table came from immunoSEQ multiplex PCR; TCRdb's copy has only in-frame clones and leaves some out. The repertoire consists of around 96,000 clones, with approximately 91% occurring once and the leading ten covering 4.1%. Here the sequenced sample was PBMCs, taken before any cancer treatment. Receptor source: a woman aged 40-75 years with stage II squamous cell lung carcinoma. Both conserved end residues are part of each CDR3. D genes are given only for firm matches. Some rows have no size entry. The others give once, few or many, or a class for an expanded clone.

size	V	D	J	CDR3	DNA
.	TRBV28	TRBD1	TRBJ2-7	CASSRIRGLSYEQYF	TGTGCCAGCAGTCGAATCAGGGGGCTATCCTACGAGCAGTACTTC
.	TRBV2	.	TRBJ2-7	CASLSSLIYEQYF	TGTGCCAGCTTAAGTTCATTAATCTACGAGCAGTACTTC
.	TRBV14	.	TRBJ1-1	CASSQDLEGQAFF	TGTGCCAGCAGCCAAGATCTTGAGGGACAAGCTTTCTTT
.	TRBV19	.	TRBJ2-3	CASSTWDKLGDTQYF	TGTGCCAGTAGTACGTGGGACAAGCTGGGCGATACGCAGTATTTT
.	TRBV21-1	.	TRBJ1-4	CASSKEGGAINFRPNEKLFF	TGTGCCAGCAGCAAAGAGGGGGGGGCCATTAACTTTCGGCCTAATGAAAAACTGTTTTTT
few	TRBV7-8	TRBD1	TRBJ1-6	CASSPPTGSNSPLHF	TGTGCCAGCAGCCCACCGACAGGGTCTAATTCACCCCTCCACTTT
.	TRBV27	.	TRBJ1-3	CASSPRGLSGNTIYF	TGTGCCAGCAGTCCTCGGGGCCTCTCTGGAAACACCATATATTTT
.	TRBV13	.	TRBJ2-3	CASSLSTDTQYF	TGTGCCAGCAGCCTTTCCACAGATACGCAGTATTTT
.	TRBV19	.	TRBJ1-5	CASSIFQVVNQPQHF	TGTGCCAGTAGTATCTTTCAGGTAGTTAATCAGCCCCAGCATTTT
.	TRBV27	.	TRBJ1-2	CASSPRGGNYGYTF	TGTGCCAGCAGTCCCCGGGGAGGGAACTATGGCTACACCTTC
.	TRBV10-3	TRBD2	TRBJ2-1	CAISESSGSKNNEQFF	TGTGCCATCAGTGAGTCTAGCGGGAGTAAGAACAATGAGCAGTTCTTC
.	TRBV7-6	.	TRBJ2-2	CASSSNRGTGGTGELFF	TGTGCCAGCAGCTCAAACAGGGGAACGGGAGGGACCGGGGAGCTGTTTTTT
.	TRBV19	.	TRBJ1-2	CASRIGLPGINYGYTF	TGTGCCAGTAGGATCGGCCTCCCGGGTATTAACTATGGCTACACCTTC
.	TRBV6-5	TRBD2	TRBJ2-2	CASSYQLAGAGELFF	TGTGCCAGCAGTTACCAACTAGCGGGAGCCGGGGAGCTGTTTTTT
.	TRBV4-1	.	TRBJ2-5	CASSQEGEWETQYF	TGCGCCAGCAGCCAAGAGGGGGAGTGGGAGACCCAGTACTTC
.	TRBV19	TRBD2	TRBJ2-1	CASSPLAGSRLYNEQFF	TGTGCCAGTAGCCCTCTAGCGGGATCGCGGTTGTACAATGAGCAGTTCTTC
.	TRBV27	.	TRBJ2-6	CASSLEFRSGANVLTF	TGTGCCAGCAGTTTAGAGTTTCGCTCTGGGGCCAACGTCCTGACTTTC
.	TRBV6-5	.	TRBJ1-6	CASSPGGWDSPLHF	TGTGCCAGCAGTCCCGGGGGTTGGGATTCACCCCTCCACTTT
few	TRBV6-5	.	TRBJ1-1	CASRRTDGYTEAFF	TGTGCCAGCAGACGAACGGACGGGTACACTGAAGCTTTCTTT
.	TRBV6-1	.	TRBJ2-5	CASSDTWRETQYF	TGTGCCAGCAGTGACACTTGGCGGGAGACCCAGTACTTC
.	TRBV5-1	TRBD2	TRBJ2-1	CASSLRLAGDEQFF	TGCGCCAGCAGCCTACGACTAGCGGGAGACGAGCAGTTCTTC
.	TRBV6-1	.	TRBJ1-1	CASNWGGNTEAFF	TGTGCCAGCAACTGGGGAGGGAACACTGAAGCTTTCTTT
.	TRBV9	.	TRBJ2-5	CASSPQGDNKRETQYF	TGTGCCAGCAGCCCTCAAGGGGACAATAAGCGGGAGACCCAGTACTTC
.	TRBV6-1	.	TRBJ2-1	CASSPGQTSYNEQFF	TGTGCCAGCAGCCCAGGACAGACATCTTACAATGAGCAGTTCTTC
.	TRBV28	.	TRBJ1-1	CASSPIGLGRTTEAFF	TGTGCCAGCAGCCCAATTGGGTTAGGCAGGACCACTGAAGCTTTCTTT
.	TRBV28	.	TRBJ2-5	CASSPPGGGKTQYF	TGTGCCAGCAGCCCCCCAGGAGGTGGTAAGACCCAGTACTTC
.	TRBV7-9	.	TRBJ1-5	CASTAEGGNQPQHF	TGTGCCAGCACCGCGGAGGGGGGCAATCAGCCCCAGCATTTT
.	TRBV5-1	.	TRBJ2-7	CASHRDGDEQYF	TGCGCCAGCCACCGGGACGGCGACGAGCAGTACTTC
.	TRBV19	.	TRBJ2-2	CATKRGGDTGELFF	TGTGCCACTAAGAGGGGGGGAGACACCGGGGAGCTGTTTTTT
.	TRBV5-1	.	TRBJ1-2	CASSLDLSTSNYGYTF	TGCGCCAGCAGCTTGGATCTGTCCACTTCTAACTATGGCTACACCTTC
.	TRBV2	.	TRBJ1-5	CASRQVSNQPQHF	TGTGCCAGCAGACAGGTTAGCAATCAGCCCCAGCATTTT
.	TRBV5-1	TRBD2	TRBJ2-1	CASSLVAGGPYEQFF	TGCGCCAGCAGCTTGGTTGCGGGGGGGCCGTATGAGCAGTTCTTC
.	TRBV5-1	TRBD2	TRBJ2-2	CASSELAGGLDTGELFF	TGCGCCAGCAGCGAGCTAGCGGGGGGACTCGACACCGGGGAGCTGTTTTTT
.	TRBV13	.	TRBJ2-7	CASSPGLHSYEQYF	TGTGCCAGCAGCCCCGGGCTCCATTCCTACGAGCAGTACTTC
.	TRBV5-1	TRBD1	TRBJ2-7	CASSLEGQGAQQYF	TGCGCCAGCAGCTTGGAGGGACAGGGGGCGCAGCAGTACTTC
.	TRBV14	.	TRBJ2-1	CASSQKEAGRTYNEQFF	TGTGCCAGCAGCCAAAAGGAGGCGGGGCGCACCTACAATGAGCAGTTCTTC
.	TRBV6-5	TRBD2	TRBJ2-3	CASSYFEAGDTQYF	TGTGCCAGCAGTTACTTCGAAGCGGGGGATACGCAGTATTTT
.	TRBV2	.	TRBJ1-4	CASSEGRTTNEKLFF	TGTGCCAGCAGTGAGGGGCGTACAACTAATGAAAAACTGTTTTTT
.	TRBV6-6	.	TRBJ1-2	CASTPRRQRGYGYTF	TGTGCCAGCACTCCGAGGAGGCAACGGGGCTATGGCTACACCTTC
.	TRBV30	.	TRBJ1-3	CAWSRDSGSGNTIYF	TGTGCCTGGAGTCGAGACAGCGGCTCTGGAAACACCATATATTTT
.	TRBV19	.	TRBJ1-3	CATTNREPGNTIYF	TGTGCCACCACGAACAGAGAGCCTGGAAACACCATATATTTT
.	TRBV19	.	TRBJ1-4	CASSTDPQAGKLFF	TGTGCCAGTAGTACGGATCCTCAGGCAGGAAAACTGTTTTTT
.	TRBV6-1	TRBD2	TRBJ2-3	CASSVGGVVDTQYF	TGTGCCAGCAGTGTCGGGGGGGTTGTAGATACGCAGTATTTT
.	TRBV7-9	.	TRBJ1-3	CASSQRRQDTDGNTIYF	TGTGCCAGCAGCCAGAGAAGACAGGACACGGATGGAAACACCATATATTTT
.	TRBV5-1	TRBD1	TRBJ1-1	CASSLRMGQGGKGNTEAFF	TGCGCCAGCAGCTTAAGAATGGGACAGGGGGGAAAGGGGAACACTGAAGCTTTCTTT
.	TRBV30	.	TRBJ1-5	CAWSEGDLQHF	TGTGCCTGGAGTGAGGGTGACCTCCAGCATTTT
.	TRBV9	.	TRBJ1-2	CASSVGSIGYGYTF	TGTGCCAGCAGCGTGGGCTCAATTGGGTATGGCTACACCTTC